Following are 19 T cell receptor beta chains from one sample sequenced in a study of human T cells and chemical hapten exposure. One entry per CDR3 protein results from TCRdb running MiXCR on the RACE reads. This sample yields approximately 100,000 distinct CDR3 sequences, of which approximately 8.8% are seen a single time; approximately 3% belongs to the top ten. Documented time point: patch test 2, 6 weeks after DPC sensitization. Treatment given: therapeutic diphenylcyclopropenone sensitization with weekly scalp DPC. This material consisted of whole blood, taken in connection with sensitization to the hapten diphenylcyclopropenone (DPC). The receptors derive from a woman aged 40 to 55 with alopecia areata. Some clones in this sample may be carry-over from other donors' samples.

This clonotype has a count of ten or more. This chain uses TRBV7-9 with TRBJ2-3; the match to TRBD2 covers 7 bases. Germline trimming cut 2 bases from V and 6 bases from J; bases unmatched to any gene: 2. Germline CDR1 reads SEHNR; CDR2 reads FQNEAQ (reference sequence). The CDR3 runs to 13 residues. CDR3 region: CASSLWGGDTQYF. The CDR3 DNA reads TGTGCCAGCAGCTTATGGGGAGGGGATACGCAGTATTTT.

The table lists this clonotype with a few counts. V usage is TRBV4-2 and J usage is TRBJ2-7; the D is unclear. CDR1 is LGHNA and CDR2 is YNFKEQ in the germline V gene. V was clipped by 6 bases and J by 3 bases, with 30 bases between them. There are 19 residues in the CDR3. The CDR3 sequence: CASSPLRRQSSQLFYEQYF. For the CDR3, the DNA is TGTGCCAGCAGTCCCCTGAGGAGACAAAGCTCCCAGCTTTTCTACGAGCAGTACTTC.

This clonotype was seen only a few times. The chain has TRBV4-3 and TRBJ2-2, with 9 bases that match TRBD1. After removal of 1 base from V and 8 bases from J, the junction contained 8 bases not matched to a gene. The germline V gene has CDR1 LGHNA and CDR2 YSLEER. The CDR3 consists of 16 residues. CDR3 sequence: CASSQGQGVPGGELFF. As DNA, the CDR3 is TGCGCCAGCAGCCAAGGACAGGGGGTCCCGGGAGGGGAGCTGTTTTTT.

This clonotype was counted only a few times. J is TRBJ1-2 and V is TRBV28; possibly TRBD1 for D (5 bases). Germline V gives CDR1 MDHEN, CDR2 SYDVKM. Trimming removed 0 bases from V and 6 bases from J, with 11 bases in between. The CDR3 has 14 residues. The CDR3, as DNA: TGTGCCAGCAGTTTATGGGCAGGGTTGGATGGCTACACCTTC. Its protein product is CASSLWAGLDGYTF.

This clonotype was detected only a few times. This chain uses TRBV4-2 with TRBJ2-6, with 9 bases lining up with TRBD2. Trimming at V came to 4 bases and at J to 3 bases, leaving 13 bases not matched to a gene. CDR3 length equals 19 residues. CDR1 LGHNA and CDR2 YNFKEQ come from the germline V gene. The CDR3 DNA reads TGTGCCAGCAGCCCCTTTGCAGGCGGGGGGGCGGATGGGGCCAACGTCCTGACTTTC. Translation: CASSPFAGGGADGANVLTF.

Turning to this clonotype: Possible read error: a much larger clone is one base away. V usage is TRBV6-2 or TRBV6-3 and J usage is TRBJ2-2, with D perhaps matching TRBD1 or TRBD2 (6 bases each). V shed 4 bases and J shed 7 bases, with 10 bases lying between them. The CDR3 covers 13 residues. In germline, CDR1 is MNHEY, CDR2 SVGEGT. In nucleotides, the CDR3 is TGTGCCAGCAGTTCACAGGGACTCGGGGAGCTGTTTTTT. It translates to CASSSQGLGELFF.

The chain has TRBV12-3 or TRBV12-4 and TRBJ2-7; D is uncertain. Trimming removed 3 bases at V and 5 bases at J, with 11 bases between. This CDR3 comprises 13 residues. The CDR3 bases are TGTGCCAGCAGTTTTTTGAGTGTCGACGAGCAGTACTTC. This translates into CASSFLSVDEQYF.

The chain has TRBV20-1 and TRBJ2-1, with D possibly being TRBD1 or TRBD2 (6 bases each). V lost 6 bases and J lost 5, with 26 bases in between. This CDR3 region has 17 residues. CDR1 and CDR2 (germline): DFQATT, SNEGSKA (reference sequence). For the CDR3, the DNA is TGCAGTGCCACAGTAATCGGGGGCTTCTCTCGGGACAATGAGCAGTTCTTC. Amino acid sequence: CSATVIGGFSRDNEQFF.

This clonotype was counted a few times. The V gene is TRBV12-3 or TRBV12-4, the J gene TRBJ1-5; D is perhaps TRBD1 (6 bases). CDR3 length equals 13 residues. V was pared by 8 bases and J by 5 bases, with 13 bases between. Here the CDR3 reads CASAFGGHQPQHF. The CDR3 DNA follows: TGTGCCAGCGCTTTTGGGGGGCATCAGCCCCAGCATTTT.

This clonotype was found a few times. The chain links TRBV6-2 or TRBV6-3 to TRBJ1-1; D is undetermined. The ends were cut back, 10 bases at V and 4 bases at J, with 16 bases in the middle. This CDR3 is 13 amino acids long. Germline CDR1 MNHEY, CDR2 SVGEGT. The CDR3 reads CATRKTVGTEAFF. The CDR3 region has the DNA TGTGCCACCCGAAAAACGGTGGGCACTGAAGCTTTCTTT.

The sample holds a few counts of this clonotype. The CDR3 sequence: CASSPRGANEQYF. The CDR3 DNA reads TGTGCCAGCTCACCACGTGGTGCGAACGAGCAGTACTTC. The chain employs TRBV18 and TRBJ2-7, with D unclear. The CDR3 contains 13 residues. From germline, CDR1 is KGHSH and CDR2 LQKENI. V lost 1 base and J lost 5, with 9 bases in between.

This rearrangement joins TRBV7-2 to TRBJ2-5, with 10 bases fitting TRBD2. Germline loops: CDR1 SGHTA, CDR2 FQGNSA. Trimming took 8 bases from V and 2 from J; bases not matched to a gene: 8. The CDR3 runs 15 residues. The CDR3 here is CASRTGSGGQETQYF. The DNA for the CDR3 is TGTGCCAGCCGAACGGGTAGCGGGGGGCAAGAGACCCAGTACTTC.

This clonotype was seen repeatedly, ten times or more. CDR3 in DNA: TGCGCCAGCAGCCAGACTCATGCCGGGACTAGGTCATCGGAGCAGTTCTTC. Translating it yields CASSQTHAGTRSSEQFF. The rearrangement joins TRBV4-3 to TRBJ2-1, with 8 bases fitting TRBD2. This CDR3 has 17 amino acids. The junction had 17 bases not matched to a gene; V was cut back by 3 bases and J by 10 bases. Germline lookup yields CDR1 LGHNA and CDR2 YSLEER.

This clonotype was observed at least ten times. In DNA form, the CDR3 reads TGTGCCACCGCTAACAGGGAGGGAGTCGGCAATCAGCCCCAGCATTTT. Translation: CATANREGVGNQPQHF. V usage is TRBV15 and J usage is TRBJ1-5; TRBD1 is a possible D gene (6 bases). Germline CDR1 and CDR2: LNHNV and YYDKDF (reference sequence). The CDR3 runs to 16 residues. V dropped 8 bases and J dropped 2 bases, with 19 bases sitting between them.

This clonotype was detected ten times or more. The gene calls are TRBV3-1 and TRBJ1-1; 8 bases are shared with TRBD1. Germline loops: CDR1 LGHDT, CDR2 YNNKEL (reference sequence). With 3 bases clipped from V and 5 bases from J, the junction kept 5 bases outside the gene matches. This CDR3 is built from 14 residues. The DNA of the CDR3 is TGTGCCAGCAGCCAGGCGGACAGGGTGACTGAAGCTTTCTTT. It encodes CASSQADRVTEAFF.

This clonotype was seen only a few times. The gene calls are TRBV5-1 and TRBJ2-7, with 9 bases fitting TRBD1. V lost 1 base to trimming and J lost 3 bases; unmatched junction nucleotides: 2. This CDR3 has 14 amino acids. In germline, CDR1 is SGHRS, CDR2 YFSETQ. CDR3 protein: CASSLWDRDYEQYF. In DNA form, the CDR3 reads TGCGCCAGCAGCTTGTGGGACAGGGACTACGAGCAGTACTTC.

This clonotype was recorded many times. This chain connects TRBV7-9 to TRBJ1-4, with 7 bases fitting TRBD1. The CDR3 has 17 amino acids. Trimming took 0 bases from V and 0 from J; bases not matched to a gene: 4. The germline CDR1 and CDR2 sequences are SEHNR and FQNEAQ (reference sequence). In nucleotides, the CDR3 is TGTGCCAGCAGCTTAGCGCAGGGACAGTCAACTAATGAAAAACTGTTTTTT. Amino acids: CASSLAQGQSTNEKLFF.

The table lists this clonotype with a few counts. This chain connects TRBV6-1 to TRBJ2-3; 8 nucleotides agree with TRBD2. With 7 bases clipped from V and 5 bases from J, the junction kept 14 bases outside the gene matches. Germline CDR1 reads MNHNS; CDR2 reads SASEGT. The CDR3 extends over 16 amino acids. CDR3 nucleotides: TGTGCCAGCAACACTGGCGGGGGGCTAAGGGGAGATACGCAGTATTTT. As protein: CASNTGGGLRGDTQYF.

This clonotype has a count of ten or more. The gene calls are TRBV2 and TRBJ2-3, with D possibly TRBD1 on 6 matching bases. The CDR3 length is 13 residues. Trimming removed 5 bases from V and 9 bases from J, with 15 bases in between. CDR1 is SNHLY, CDR2 FYNNEI, per germline. The CDR3 spells CASSNLKGETQYF. CDR3 bases: TGTGCCAGCAGTAACCTAAAGGGGGAGACGCAGTATTTT.